Below are 19 T cell receptor beta chains sequenced from a single sample in a study of CD8 T cell repertoires and HIV-1 epitope variants. The antigens of these receptors remain unknown. Method: immunoSEQ multiplex PCR; TCRdb's copy keeps in-frame clones and lacks some. The sample includes several thousand clones, around two thirds of them seen just once. Sequenced: cultured CD8+ T cells derived from PBMCs. Every receptor here comes from a male donor with HIV.

This clone has just one count. The chain links TRBV15 to TRBJ2-7; the D gene is possibly TRBD1 (6 bases). Trimming removed 0 bases from V and 5 bases from J, with 14 bases in between. CDR1 and CDR2 (germline): LNHNV, YYDKDF (reference sequence). This CDR3 has 15 residues. In DNA form, the CDR3 reads TGTGCCACCAGCAGAGACAGGGGCCTTTCCCACGAGCAGTACTTC. It translates to CATSRDRGLSHEQYF.

The chain links TRBV4-1 to TRBJ2-2; tentative D call: TRBD1 (6 bases). The V end was cut by 0 bases, the J end by 5 bases, with 19 bases between. The CDR3 extends over 18 amino acids. From germline, CDR1 is MGHRA and CDR2 YSYEKL. CDR3 sequence (DNA): TGCGCCAGCAGCCAAGATCTGGGGGCCGAGGCGTGGACCGGGGAGCTGTTTTTT. Protein: CASSQDLGAEAWTGELFF.

This CDR3 is CASSHGLAGDTQYF. The CDR3 nucleotides are TGTGCCAGCAGCCATGGACTAGCCGGGGATACGCAGTATTTT. This chain uses TRBV7-8 with TRBJ2-3; 8 positions agree with TRBD2. From germline, CDR1 is SGHVS and CDR2 FQNEAQ. Unmatched junction bases numbered 7, after V lost 5 bases and J lost 6 bases. The CDR3 extends over 14 amino acids.

This clone was seen a handful of times. For the CDR3, the DNA is TGTGCCAGCAGGGAGCAAGGGGGTACTGAAGCTTTCTTT. Amino acids: CASREQGGTEAFF. This sequence joins TRBV5-6 and TRBJ1-1, with a weak D call TRBD1 (6 bases). The V gene's germline CDR1 is SGHDT and CDR2 YYEEEE. The CDR3 has 13 residues. V was clipped by 5 bases and J by 5 bases, with 13 bases between them.

The chain carries TRBV7-3 and TRBJ2-5; 7 nucleotides agree with TRBD2. The germline gives CDR1 SGHTA, CDR2 FQGTGA. The CDR3 contains 15 residues. The V gene end was trimmed by 2 bases and the J gene end by 2 bases; junction bases not matched to a gene: 5. The CDR3 bases are TGTGCCAGCAGCTTAGGCGGGGGTCCTCAAGAGACCCAGTACTTC. It codes for CASSLGGGPQETQYF.

This clone is judged large. This chain uses TRBV5-1 with TRBJ1-2; D unresolved. V was trimmed by 3 bases and J by 0 bases, leaving 9 bases between them. CDR3 length: 14 residues. The V gene's germline CDR1 is SGHRS and CDR2 YFSETQ. The CDR3 region is CASSSQETNYGYTF. CDR3 DNA sequence: TGCGCCAGCAGCTCGCAGGAGACTAACTATGGCTACACCTTC. Looking up the rest from reference TRBV5-1 and TRBJ1-2 gives the full variable domain: KAGVTQTPRYLIKTRGQQVTLSCSPISGHRSVSWYQQTPGQGLQFLFEYFSETQRNKGNFPGRFSGRQFSNSRSEMNVSTLELGDSALYLCASSSQETNYGYTFGSGTRLTVV.

This clone has just a few counts. This sample includes further DNA sequences coding for the same CDR3. The chain employs TRBV27 and TRBJ2-2, with 7 bases that match TRBD1. The CDR3 is 16 amino acids. V dropped 5 bases and J dropped 3; count of bases not matched to a gene: 9. The V gene's germline CDR1 is MNHEY and CDR2 SMNVEV (reference sequence). CDR3 region: CASSPGQLTYTGELFF. The DNA for the CDR3 is TGTGCCAGCAGTCCGGGACAGCTAACGTACACCGGGGAGCTGTTTTTT.

This clone was observed a handful of times. The V call is TRBV28, the J call TRBJ2-4, with 10 bases lining up with TRBD1. The V gene end was trimmed by 8 bases and the J gene end by 4 bases; junction bases not matched to a gene: 8. Germline V gene data show CDR1 as MDHEN and CDR2 as SYDVKM. The CDR3 has 15 residues. CDR3 coding DNA: TGTGCCAGCGCGTCCGGGACAGGGGATAAAAACATTCAGTACTTC. Amino acid sequence: CASASGTGDKNIQYF.

V and J are TRBV25-1 and TRBJ2-7, with D perhaps matching TRBD1 or TRBD2 (6 bases each). The CDR3 is made up of 13 amino acids. Trimming cost V 4 bases and J 3 bases, with 10 bases left between them. Per the germline V gene, CDR1 is MGHDK and CDR2 is SYGVNS. Here the CDR3 reads CASSVEGHYEQYF. For the CDR3, the DNA is TGTGCCAGCAGTGTGGAGGGACACTACGAGCAGTACTTC.

The V call is TRBV4-3, the J call TRBJ2-3; D might be TRBD2 (5 bases). CDR3 length equals 13 residues. The ends were cut back, 7 bases at V and 2 bases at J, with 10 bases in the middle. Per the germline V gene, CDR1 is LGHNA and CDR2 is YSLEER. The CDR3 region is CASKAGNTDTQYF. DNA of the CDR3: TGCGCCAGCAAGGCGGGTAACACAGATACGCAGTATTTT.

The chain carries TRBV7-8 and TRBJ1-2; D is possibly TRBD1 (5 bases). CDR3 size: 15 residues. Between the trimmed V and J ends, which lost 7 bases and 8 bases, there was a span of 23 bases. The germline CDR1 and CDR2 sequences are SGHVS and FQNEAQ. CDR3 DNA sequence: TGTGCCAGCACCTTCGGGGGGGGATCCCCAAGCGGCTACACCTTC. Translated: CASTFGGGSPSGYTF.

The J gene is TRBJ2-3, the V gene TRBV6-4; 8 bases agree with TRBD2. The trim removed 3 bases at V and 1 base at J, leaving 0 bases unmatched. Germline CDR1 is MRHNA and CDR2 is SNTAGT. This CDR3 contains 14 residues. The CDR3 protein is CASSEAGGTDTQYF. The DNA for the CDR3 is TGTGCCAGCAGTGAAGCGGGGGGCACAGATACGCAGTATTTT.

V and J are TRBV9 and TRBJ1-1; 8 bases fit TRBD1. CDR1 and CDR2 (germline): SGDLS, YYNGEE. The CDR3 has 13 residues. Trimming cost V 4 bases and J 5 bases; bases outside gene matches: 4. The CDR3: CASSPRGRTEAFF. CDR3 in DNA: TGTGCCAGCAGCCCCAGGGGGCGGACTGAAGCTTTCTTT.

By its share, this clone is large. The chain has TRBV25-1 and TRBJ2-2; 7 bases align to TRBD1. V lost 3 bases and J lost 4; bases outside the gene matches: 2. This CDR3 region has 14 residues. Per germline, CDR1 MGHDK and CDR2 SYGVNS. The CDR3 protein is CASSDGTATGELFF. The CDR3 DNA reads as TGTGCCAGCAGTGACGGGACAGCCACCGGGGAGCTGTTTTTT.

J is TRBJ2-1 and V is TRBV28; 9 nucleotides agree with TRBD1. The CDR3 contains 15 residues. The ends lost 5 bases at V and 8 bases at J; junction bases unmatched: 10. Germline CDR1 and CDR2: MDHEN and SYDVKM. CDR3 sequence: CASSATGGDSYEQFF. In nucleotides, the CDR3 is TGTGCCAGCAGTGCCACAGGGGGCGACTCATATGAGCAGTTCTTC.

This chain joins TRBV19 and TRBJ2-1; the match to TRBD2 covers 8 bases. The germline V gene has CDR1 LNHDA and CDR2 SQIVND (reference sequence). V shed 6 bases, J shed 7 bases, and the junction held 5 bases outside the gene matches. The CDR3 is made up of 13 amino acids. The CDR3 region has the DNA TGTGCCAGTAGACACGGGGGGGATAATGAGCAGTTCTTC. Amino acid sequence: CASRHGGDNEQFF.

This chain links TRBV7-8 with TRBJ2-2; TRBD1 agrees at 9 bases. The CDR3 is made up of 15 amino acids. With 3 bases clipped from V and 4 bases from J, the junction kept 3 bases outside the gene matches. The germline V gene has CDR1 SGHVS and CDR2 FQNEAQ. CDR3 nucleotide sequence: TGTGCCAGCAGCTTGGGGACAGGGCTCACCGGGGAGCTGTTTTTT. It specifies CASSLGTGLTGELFF.

V is TRBV7-2 and J is TRBJ1-6; D gene unclear. Germline V gene data show CDR1 as SGHTA and CDR2 as FQGNSA. Trimming shortened V by 6 bases and J by 6 bases, and 12 bases separated the two germline ends. The CDR3 runs to 14 residues. CDR3 loop: CASRGILGNSPLHF. CDR3 DNA sequence: TGTGCCAGCAGAGGGATTTTGGGTAATTCACCCCTCCACTTT.

The chain carries TRBV19 and TRBJ2-7; tentative D call: TRBD2 (5 bases). Germline lookup yields CDR1 LNHDA and CDR2 SQIVND (reference sequence). CDR3 length equals 14 residues. The V and J ends lost 3 bases and 0 bases respectively, with 9 bases between them. DNA for the CDR3: TGTGCCAGTAGTATGACTAAGAGCTCCTACGAGCAGTACTTC. Protein: CASSMTKSSYEQYF.